This T cell receptor (beta chain) appears in the sequencing data of a study of blood T cell repertoires in COVID-19. Background on the study: Material from acute and convalescent COVID-19 was sourced from the United States, Italy and Spain. T cells, B-cell-depleted T cells, or PBMCs provided the cDNA or gDNA that served as material.

In the original processing: Amplification of reference gene primers provided the estimated nucleated cell counts. Assay: immunoSEQ multiplex PCR; the TCRdb copy retains only in-frame clones and omits some. From that table come the V and J calls and clone size; the DNA was used to work out D and trimming. Of approximately 190,000 clones detected, more than 75% appear once; the ten largest clones hold roughly 5.6%. The CDR3 sequence is 14 residues long. Trimming cost V 4 bases and J 7 bases; bases outside gene matches: 6. Germline V gene lookup returns CDR1 SGHRS and CDR2 YFSETQ. This clonotype originated in a man in his forties with active or convalescent COVID-19. The chain joins TRBV5-1 to TRBJ2-2; 8 bases fit TRBD1. The sample consisted of peripheral blood. The CDR3 coding sequence is TGCGCCAGCAGCCTAAACAGGGGGGTCGGGGAGCTGTTTTTT. Protein product: CASSLNRGVGELFF.